A single sample is the source of the 18 T cell receptor beta chains below, sequenced in a study of blood T cell repertoires in COVID-19. Repertoires were generated with immunoSEQ multiplex PCR, while TCRdb's copy carries only in-frame clones and drops some. This table has 140,000 or so clones, approximately 80% appearing once. Sequences were obtained from PBMCs or T cells enriched from blood (not recorded which). These receptors all come from a woman in her late teens or twenties who had been exposed to COVID-19.

The V and J genes are TRBV29-1 and TRBJ2-1; D call uncertain. V lost 7 bases, J lost 9 bases, and 19 bases lay in between. The V gene's germline CDR1 is SQVTM and CDR2 ANQGSEA. The CDR3 is 13 residues long. The CDR3, as DNA: TGCAGCGCTGTAATGGTAGCTATGAGTGAGCAGTTCTTC. Encoded protein: CSAVMVAMSEQFF.

The chain has TRBV19 and TRBJ1-1; tentatively, D is TRBD1 (5 bases). V was pared by 11 bases and J by 3 bases, with 16 bases between. Germline lookup yields CDR1 LNHDA and CDR2 SQIVND (reference sequence). The CDR3 is 13 amino acids. The CDR3 loop is CASRRGTYTEAFF. CDR3 nucleotide sequence: TGTGCCTCACGGCGGGGGACCTACACTGAAGCTTTCTTT.

This chain joins TRBV7-3 and TRBJ2-7; tentative D call: TRBD2 (5 bases). The CDR3 spans 14 residues. The V gene's germline CDR1 is SGHTA and CDR2 FQGTGA. Trimming cost V 5 bases and J 3 bases, with 14 bases left between them. The CDR3 sequence is CASSPGRESYEQYF. CDR3 bases: TGTGCCAGCAGCCCTGGACGGGAAAGCTACGAGCAGTACTTC.

This clone was counted a single time. The chain links TRBV5-1 to TRBJ2-5, with D perhaps matching TRBD1 (5 bases). The germline V gene encodes CDR1 SGHRS and CDR2 YFSETQ. CDR3 size: 13 residues. Trimming took 0 bases from V and 13 from J, leaving 16 bases between them. CDR3 nucleotides: TGCGCCAGCAGCTTGGTGACTGGGGCGGTTTGGTACTTC. As protein: CASSLVTGAVWYF.

The V call is TRBV12-5, the J call TRBJ1-5; 7 bases match TRBD1. Germline V CDR1 and CDR2: LGHNT, FRNRAP. Unmatched junction bases numbered 4, after V lost 5 bases and J lost 0 bases. This CDR3 comprises 15 residues. CDR3 protein: CASGQGQLSNQPQHF. CDR3 sequence (DNA): TGTGCTAGTGGTCAGGGACAGCTTAGCAATCAGCCCCAGCATTTT.

The gene calls are TRBV2 and TRBJ2-7; tentative D call: TRBD1 (6 bases). This CDR3 has 12 amino acids. Germline V gene sequence: CDR1 SNHLY, CDR2 FYNNEI. V lost 8 bases and J lost 5, with 13 bases in between. The CDR3 region is CASVPQGHEQYF. The CDR3 DNA is TGTGCCAGCGTCCCACAGGGCCACGAGCAGTACTTC.

V and J are TRBV28 and TRBJ2-1; 12 positions match TRBD2. CDR1 is MDHEN, CDR2 SYDVKM, per germline. The trim removed 6 bases at V and 9 bases at J, leaving 6 bases unmatched. The CDR3 runs 14 residues. The CDR3 is CASSLAGGVGEQFF. CDR3 nucleotides: TGTGCCAGCAGCCTAGCGGGAGGGGTCGGTGAGCAGTTCTTC.

The chain recombines TRBV6-2 or TRBV6-3 with TRBJ2-3; 7 nucleotides agree with TRBD1. The CDR3 sequence is 15 residues long. Germline trimming cut 3 bases from V and 2 bases from J; bases unmatched to any gene: 5. From germline, CDR1 is MNHEY and CDR2 SVGEGT. The DNA for the CDR3 is TGTGCCAGCAGTTATCCCCAGGGGGTCACAGATACGCAGTATTTT. This encodes CASSYPQGVTDTQYF.

The chain combines TRBV5-1 with TRBJ2-7; possible D gene TRBD1, 5 bases. The CDR3 has 18 amino acids. Per the germline V gene, CDR1 is SGHRS and CDR2 is YFSETQ. V lost 7 bases to trimming and J lost 0 bases, with 26 bases between them. CDR3 bases: TGCGCCAGCCGCGCTACGAAATTCGACAGTAAGAGCTCCTACGAGCAGTACTTC. It encodes CASRATKFDSKSSYEQYF. Based on the CDR3 plus reference TRBV5-1 and TRBJ2-7, the full variable domain is KAGVTQTPRYLIKTRGQQVTLSCSPISGHRSVSWYQQTPGQGLQFLFEYFSETQRNKGNFPGRFSGRQFSNSRSEMNVSTLELGDSALYLCASRATKFDSKSSYEQYFGPGTRLTVT.

J is TRBJ1-5 and V is TRBV30, with D possibly TRBD1 on 6 matching bases. Germline CDR1 reads GTSNPN; CDR2 reads SVGIG (reference sequence). This CDR3 comprises 15 residues. Trimming left V 2 bases short and J 1 base short, with 12 bases between. DNA of the CDR3: TGTGCCTGGAGTCAGGGGTTCGGAAGCAATCAGCCCCAGCATTTT. Translation gives CAWSQGFGSNQPQHF.

This sequence joins TRBV19 and TRBJ1-2, with a weak D call TRBD1 (5 bases). The CDR3 is made up of 15 amino acids. Trimming pared 0 bases from V and 12 bases from J, leaving 20 bases between. Germline values: CDR1 LNHDA, CDR2 SQIVND (reference sequence). CDR3 sequence: CASSIDPGARERHTF. DNA of the CDR3: TGTGCCAGTAGTATAGATCCCGGAGCCAGGGAACGGCACACCTTC.

The CDR3 here is CASSEGTDPYNEQFF. The CDR3 region has the DNA TGTGCCAGCAGTGAAGGGACTGATCCTTACAATGAGCAGTTCTTC. The chain joins TRBV6-4 to TRBJ2-1, with a possible D match to TRBD2 (6 bases). V shed 3 bases and J shed 4 bases, with 13 bases lying between them. The CDR3 covers 15 residues. Germline assignment: CDR1 MRHNA and CDR2 SNTAGT.

The V call is TRBV10-1, the J call TRBJ2-3; 7 bases match TRBD2. With 6 bases clipped from V and 4 bases from J, the junction kept 19 bases outside the gene matches. In germline, CDR1 is WNHNN, CDR2 SYGVQD (reference sequence). The CDR3 covers 18 residues. CDR3 DNA sequence: TGCGCCAGCAGGGTGCCCCTAACTAGCGCGTTTGGCGCAGATACGCAGTATTTT. Encoded protein: CASRVPLTSAFGADTQYF.

The rearrangement uses TRBV5-6 and TRBJ2-1, with 11 bases matching TRBD1. CDR1 and CDR2 (germline): SGHDT, YYEEEE. V lost 5 bases and J lost 7; bases outside the gene matches: 8. The CDR3 loop spans 15 amino acids. This CDR3 reads CASRDQDRGPNEQFF. The CDR3 coding sequence is TGTGCCAGCAGAGACCAGGACAGGGGGCCGAATGAGCAGTTCTTC.

V is TRBV3-1 (or the pseudogene TRBV3-2) and J is TRBJ1-2; TRBD1 might be the D (5 bases). The CDR3 sequence is 15 residues long. Germline values: CDR1 LGHDT, CDR2 YNNKEL (reference sequence). The V and J ends lost 0 bases and 4 bases respectively, with 12 bases between them. The CDR3: CASSQDLSRVYGYTF. The CDR3 bases are TGTGCCAGCAGCCAAGATCTGAGCAGGGTCTATGGCTACACCTTC.

This clone was recorded a few times. This chain uses TRBV6-2 or TRBV6-3 with TRBJ1-5, with TRBD1 as a possible D gene (5 bases). Germline loops: CDR1 MNHEY, CDR2 SVGEGT. This CDR3 has 14 amino acids. Trimming removed 2 bases at V and 3 bases at J, with 8 bases between. CDR3 in amino acids: CASSYGTVNQPQHF. For the CDR3, the DNA is TGTGCCAGCAGTTACGGGACTGTCAATCAGCCCCAGCATTTT.

This chain joins TRBV27 and TRBJ1-6, with a weak D call TRBD1 (6 bases). CDR3 length: 14 residues. Between the trimmed V and J ends, which lost 2 bases and 7 bases, there was a span of 9 bases. Germline V gene sequence: CDR1 MNHEY, CDR2 SMNVEV (reference sequence). This CDR3 is CASSLRTANSPLHF. CDR3 bases: TGTGCCAGCAGTTTAAGGACAGCGAATTCACCCCTCCACTTT.

The chain couples TRBV6-5 to TRBJ2-2; 7 bases fit TRBD1. Trimming removed 9 bases from V and 4 bases from J; junction bases left unmatched: 11. CDR1 MNHEY and CDR2 SVGAGI come from the germline V gene. This CDR3 comprises 15 residues. DNA for the CDR3: TGTGCCAGAAATCGAAGGGGGCAGGGCACCGGGGAGCTGTTTTTT. Amino acid sequence: CARNRRGQGTGELFF.